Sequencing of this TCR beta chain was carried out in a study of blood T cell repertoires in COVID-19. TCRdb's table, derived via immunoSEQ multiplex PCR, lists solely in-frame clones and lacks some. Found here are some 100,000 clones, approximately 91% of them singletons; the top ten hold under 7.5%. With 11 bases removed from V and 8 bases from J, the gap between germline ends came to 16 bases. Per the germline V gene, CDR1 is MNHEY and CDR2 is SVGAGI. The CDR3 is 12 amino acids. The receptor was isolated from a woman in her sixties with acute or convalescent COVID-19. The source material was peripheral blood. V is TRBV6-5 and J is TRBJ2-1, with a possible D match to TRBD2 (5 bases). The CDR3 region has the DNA TGTGCCGTGACGGGGTGGAGGTATGAGCAGTTCTTC. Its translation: CAVTGWRYEQFF.